These 4 T cell receptor beta chains were all obtained from the same sample, sequenced in a study of shared clonotypes between healthy human individuals. Only in-frame clones appear in the TCRdb table, and some are missing; sequencing was by immunoSEQ multiplex PCR. The data hold around 1,100,000 clones, with approximately 80% observed a single time. Sequenced sample: memory CD4+ T cells from PBMCs. Described subset: CD45RA-negative fraction. The receptors originated from a man in his late teens or twenties in good health. Some clones in this sample may be carry-over from other donors' samples.

The CDR3 DNA is TGTGCCAGCAGGGGATCCGGGACAGGATCCTATGGCTACACCTTC. This codes for CASRGSGTGSYGYTF. V is TRBV28 and J is TRBJ1-2; 8 nucleotides align to TRBD1. V gave up 6 bases and J gave up 4 bases; unmatched junction bases: 10. The germline gives CDR1 MDHEN, CDR2 SYDVKM. The CDR3 has 15 amino acids.

A remark on this clone: Within the sample, other DNA sequences also encode this same CDR3. V is TRBV29-1 and J is TRBJ1-1; D unclear. The ends were cut back, 6 bases at V and 0 bases at J, with 11 bases in the middle. The CDR3 is 13 amino acids. Germline CDR1 SQVTM, CDR2 ANQGSEA. This chain's CDR3 is CSVEIGMNTEAFF. Here the CDR3 DNA reads TGCAGCGTCGAGATAGGGATGAACACTGAAGCTTTCTTT.

The rearrangement links TRBV6-5 to TRBJ1-2; no firm D call. Germline values: CDR1 MNHEY, CDR2 SVGAGI. The CDR3 loop spans 15 amino acids. Trimming removed 0 bases at V and 8 bases at J, with 16 bases between. CDR3 in amino acids: CASSYSGSRSGGYTF. In DNA, the CDR3 is TGTGCCAGCAGTTACTCGGGCAGCCGTTCGGGAGGCTACACCTTC.

The rearrangement joins TRBV6-1 to TRBJ2-1, with TRBD1 as a possible D gene (6 bases). Germline assignment: CDR1 MNHNS and CDR2 SASEGT. Trimming removed 0 bases at V and 12 bases at J, with 12 bases between. The CDR3 runs to 13 residues. CDR3 residues: CASSEARDTRQFF. The CDR3 DNA follows: TGTGCCAGCAGTGAAGCCCGGGACACCCGGCAGTTCTTC.